This is a list of T cell receptor beta chains from one sample in a study of T cells in Graves' hyperthyroidism and ophthalmopathy. MiXCR was run by TCRdb on the multiplex PCR reads, yielding one entry per CDR3 protein. The table lists 35,000 to 40,000 distinct CDR3 sequences, 49% of them singletons. Sequencing was performed on blood. These receptors came from a woman aged 50 to 60 with Graves' hyperthyroidism that later progressed to Graves' ophthalmopathy. Each CDR3 is given with its conserved first and last residue. Each record gives: V gene, clone size, J gene, D gene, CDR3 protein, CDR3 DNA. A D gene is named only where the DNA matches it firmly. A clone size is listed for some rows: how often the clone was seen (once, few, many), or a class if it is expanded.

TRBV7-2,many,TRBJ2-1,-,CASSPIGGDRTDNEQFF,TGTGCCAGCAGCCCTATTGGCGGAGACAGGACAGACAATGAGCAGTTCTTC
TRBV10-2,-,TRBJ2-2,-,CASSVTGELFF,TGCGCCAGCAGTGTGACCGGGGAGCTGTTTTTT
TRBV5-8,-,TRBJ2-7,TRBD1,CASSPEAGTGVEQYF,TGTGCCAGCAGCCCGGAAGCCGGGACAGGGGTCGAGCAGTACTTC
TRBV13,many,TRBJ2-7,TRBD2,CASSPRTSGSYEQYF,TGTGCCAGCAGCCCAAGGACTAGCGGGAGTTACGAGCAGTACTTC
TRBV30,many,TRBJ2-2,-,CAWSLQGIGELFF,TGTGCCTGGAGTCTACAGGGAATCGGGGAGCTGTTTTTT
TRBV6-1,many,TRBJ1-1,TRBD1,CASSVGAGGQSEAFF,TGTGCCAGCAGTGTAGGGGCAGGGGGACAATCTGAAGCTTTCTTT
TRBV19,-,TRBJ2-1,TRBD2,CASSRTSGTYNEQFF,TGTGCCAGTAGCCGGACTAGCGGGACCTACAATGAGCAGTTCTTC
TRBV20-1,-,TRBJ2-1,TRBD2,CSANWASGIDEQFF,TGCAGTGCTAATTGGGCTAGCGGGATTGATGAGCAGTTCTTC
TRBV11-3,-,TRBJ1-2,-,CASTEGPGGRGYAF,TGTGCCAGCACAGAAGGCCCAGGAGGGCGAGGCTACGCCTTC
TRBV20-1,medium-sized,TRBJ2-6,-,CSATQGRGANVLTF,TGCAGTGCTACACAGGGACGTGGGGCCAACGTCCTGACTTTC
TRBV6-2/TRBV6-3,many,TRBJ2-6,-,CASSWSGANVLTF,TGTGCCAGCAGTTGGTCCGGGGCCAACGTCCTGACTTTC
TRBV5-1,many,TRBJ1-2,TRBD1,CASSLGDRGYGYTF,TGCGCCAGCAGCTTGGGGGACAGGGGCTATGGCTACACCTTC
TRBV12-3/TRBV12-4,many,TRBJ1-5,-,CASSQRTGTNSNQPQHF,TGTGCCAGCAGTCAAAGAACCGGGACAAATAGCAATCAGCCCCAGCATTTT
TRBV7-9,many,TRBJ2-7,-,CASSPPMRIFEQYF,TGTGCCAGCAGCCCCCCGATGCGTATCTTCGAGCAGTACTTC
TRBV20-1,-,TRBJ2-3,TRBD2,CSARVSGRITDKQYF,TGCAGTGCTAGAGTTAGCGGGAGGATCACAGATAAGCAGTATTTT
TRBV6-1,many,TRBJ2-6,TRBD1,CASRQDRHPGANVLTF,TGTGCCAGCAGACAGGACAGGCACCCTGGGGCCAACGTCCTGACTTTC
TRBV20-1,-,TRBJ2-2,-,CSARVNSIKTGELFF,TGCAGTGCTAGAGTTAATAGCATCAAAACCGGGGAGCTGTTTTTT
TRBV12-3/TRBV12-4,many,TRBJ2-7,-,CASRPGEAREQYF,TGTGCCAGCAGGCCCGGGGAGGCACGGGAGCAGTACTTC
TRBV28,many,TRBJ1-6,-,CASSGRNNSPLHF,TGTGCCAGCAGTGGCAGAAATAATTCACCCCTCCACTTT
TRBV20-1,-,TRBJ2-7,-,CSASFALEEQYF,TGCAGCGCTAGTTTTGCGTTGGAAGAGCAGTACTTC
TRBV4-1,many,TRBJ2-7,-,CASSQDVSRYNYEQYF,TGCGCCAGCAGCCAAGATGTCTCGCGGTACAACTACGAGCAGTACTTC
TRBV20-1,few,TRBJ2-2,TRBD2,CSASGEGTSGNTGELSW,TGCAGTGCTTCAGGGGAGGGGACTAGCGGGAACACCGGGGAGCTGTCTTGG
TRBV9,once,TRBJ2-1,-,CASTEGAGFEQFF,TGTGCCAGCACTGAAGGGGCGGGTTTTGAGCAGTTCTTC
TRBV2,-,TRBJ2-7,-,CASSDSRGMGEQYF,TGTGCCAGCAGTGACAGTAGGGGAATGGGGGAGCAGTACTTC
TRBV2,many,TRBJ2-1,TRBD2,CASRPTGTSGEQFF,TGTGCCAGCAGACCAACCGGGACTAGTGGTGAGCAGTTCTTC
TRBV9,medium-sized,TRBJ1-6,TRBD1,CASSVFPGGNSPLHF,TGTGCCAGCAGCGTATTTCCAGGGGGAAATTCACCCCTCCACTTT
TRBV9,once,TRBJ1-4,-,CASSARLAGSTYNEKLFF,TGTGCCAGCAGCGCAAGACTAGCGGGATCAACTTATAATGAAAAACTGTTTTTT
TRBV28,many,TRBJ1-5,-,CASSRLLGSANQPQHF,TGTGCCAGCAGCCGTCTTTTGGGGTCGGCCAATCAGCCCCAGCATTTT
TRBV5-4,-,TRBJ2-7,TRBD2,CACSFGLGLAGDEQYF,TGCGCCTGCAGCTTCGGCCTAGGACTAGCGGGAGACGAGCAGTACTTC
TRBV7-6,-,TRBJ2-2,TRBD2,CASSPQPTSGTNTGELFF,TGTGCCAGCAGCCCACAGCCAACTAGCGGGACTAACACCGGGGAGCTGTTTTTT
TRBV2,once,TRBJ2-7,TRBD2,CASSGGLASWEQYF,TGTGCCAGCAGTGGCGGACTAGCCTCGTGGGAGCAGTACTTC
TRBV5-1,many,TRBJ2-4,-,CASSTGGPDSDIQYF,TGCGCCAGCAGCACCGGGGGGCCCGACAGCGACATTCAGTACTTC
TRBV5-8,-,TRBJ1-2,TRBD1,CASSLAQGGVYTF,TGTGCCAGCAGCTTGGCACAGGGGGGAGTCTACACCTTC
TRBV7-9,-,TRBJ1-2,-,CASSYEFRYGYTF,TGTGCCAGCAGCTACGAGTTCCGTTATGGCTACACCTTC
TRBV13,many,TRBJ2-1,-,CASSYLTRANEQFF,TGTGCCAGCAGCTACCTGACTAGGGCCAATGAGCAGTTCTTC
TRBV4-3,many,TRBJ2-3,-,CASSPGHTGDTQYF,TGCGCCAGCAGTCCGGGACACACAGGAGATACGCAGTATTTT
TRBV24-1,few,TRBJ2-7,-,CATSGSAYEQYF,TGTGCCACCAGCGGGAGCGCCTACGAGCAGTACTTC
TRBV14,-,TRBJ2-1,TRBD1,CASSQRWDRAYNEQFF,TGTGCCAGCAGTCAACGATGGGACAGGGCCTACAATGAGCAGTTCTTC
TRBV29-1,-,TRBJ1-2,TRBD1,CSVRLATGDYGYTF,TGCAGCGTTCGCCTAGCGACAGGGGATTATGGCTACACCTTC
TRBV7-3,-,TRBJ1-6,TRBD1,CASDWRQGGDSPLHF,TGTGCCAGCGATTGGAGACAGGGGGGAGATTCACCCCTCCACTTT
TRBV20-1,many,TRBJ2-7,TRBD2,CSARTSGFYEQYF,TGCAGCGCCCGGACTAGCGGGTTTTACGAGCAGTACTTC
TRBV11-2,many,TRBJ1-5,-,CASSTGGESGRPQHF,TGTGCCAGCAGCACCGGGGGGGAATCAGGTCGGCCCCAGCATTTT